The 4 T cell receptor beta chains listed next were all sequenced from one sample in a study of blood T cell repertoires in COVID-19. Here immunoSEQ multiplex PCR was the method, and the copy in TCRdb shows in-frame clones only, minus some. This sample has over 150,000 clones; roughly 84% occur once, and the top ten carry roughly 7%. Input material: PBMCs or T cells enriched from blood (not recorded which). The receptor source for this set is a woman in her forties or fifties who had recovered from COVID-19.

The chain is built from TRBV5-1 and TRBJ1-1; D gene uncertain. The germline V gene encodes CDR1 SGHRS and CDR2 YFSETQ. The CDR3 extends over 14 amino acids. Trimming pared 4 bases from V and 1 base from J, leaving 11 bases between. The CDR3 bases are TGCGCCAGCAGCCAGGCGTCAAGGAACACTGAAGCTTTCTTT. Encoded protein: CASSQASRNTEAFF. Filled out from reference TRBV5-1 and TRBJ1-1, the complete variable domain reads KAGVTQTPRYLIKTRGQQVTLSCSPISGHRSVSWYQQTPGQGLQFLFEYFSETQRNKGNFPGRFSGRQFSNSRSEMNVSTLELGDSALYLCASSQASRNTEAFFGQGTRLTVV.

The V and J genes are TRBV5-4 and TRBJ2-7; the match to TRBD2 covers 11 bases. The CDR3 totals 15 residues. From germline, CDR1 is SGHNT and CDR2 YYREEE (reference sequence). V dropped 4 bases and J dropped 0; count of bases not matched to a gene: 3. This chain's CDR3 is CASSAGTSGSYEQYF. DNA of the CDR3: TGTGCCAGCAGCGCCGGGACTAGCGGCTCCTACGAGCAGTACTTC.

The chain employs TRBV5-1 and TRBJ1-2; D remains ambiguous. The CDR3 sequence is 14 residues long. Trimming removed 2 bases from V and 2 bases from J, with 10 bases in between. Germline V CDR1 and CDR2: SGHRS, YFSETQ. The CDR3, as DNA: TGCGCCAGCAGCTTAGATGAGACAAACTATGGCTACACCTTC. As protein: CASSLDETNYGYTF.

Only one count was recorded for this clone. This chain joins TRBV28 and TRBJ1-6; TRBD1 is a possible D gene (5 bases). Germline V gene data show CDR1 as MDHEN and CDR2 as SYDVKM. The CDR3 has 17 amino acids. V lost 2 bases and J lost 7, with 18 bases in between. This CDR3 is CASSLKLGARQNSPLHF. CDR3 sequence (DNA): TGTGCCAGCAGTTTAAAGTTAGGGGCCAGACAAAATTCACCCCTCCACTTT.